This TCR beta chain emerged from a study of cytomegalovirus exposure and HLA in healthy donors (TCRdb year 2017). Regarding the complete study: An earlier analysis of approximately 640 of the donors reported approximately 300 Gb of sequence data and 120 million or so unique TCR beta sequences from some 180 million T cells. A separate validation cohort of approximately 130 different subjects was used in addition to the roughly 700-subject first cohort. A later genetic analysis used genome-wide SNP genotypes for about 60% of the roughly 670 donors, treating that subset as a discovery cohort. The study aimed to test whether signatures of past pathogen exposure could be identified by cataloging public T cell receptors. Class I and class II HLA loci were covered by the typing at four-digit resolution. Donor age, sex, ethnicity and CMV serostatus were compiled together with the repertoire data. The study combined high-throughput TCR immunosequencing, statistical association of individual TCRs with disease status, and machine learning to predict cytomegalovirus infection status. A later analysis re-examined previously published TCR beta repertoires from more than 550 donors and added high-resolution HLA genotyping to investigate patterns of TCR occurrence. The number of typed donors differed by locus: roughly 629-640 for A, B, C, DRB1 and DQB1; approximately 530 for DQA1; over 600 for DPA1; and 450 to 480 for DPB1. In the later analysis, no new phenotypic data were used to find candidate immune exposures; instead, reliance was placed on TCR beta sequences and their occurrence across donors. About 5 DR-DQ haplotypes were handled as single units for association and clustering, since linkage in the cohort was strong. Approximately 330 gigabases of sequencing data and around 80 million unique TCR sequences made up an early release that covered about 640 HLA-typed donors. Using immunosequencing, the study profiled T cell repertoires from around 670 subjects and related those repertoires to cytomegalovirus serostatus. Every repertoire in the discovery cohort had been generated on one and the same sequencing platform. In an earlier analysis of 587 of the donors, high-throughput TCR beta sequencing was used to judge whether each TCR beta V gene segment behaved as functional or pseudogenic. On average, around 230,000 unique TCR beta nucleotide sequences were sequenced per donor among several hundred genotyped donors of the cohort, with 15% to 20% of those sequences being non-productive. Of the 300 to 500 genotyped donors, 70% to 90% were placed in the genetic ancestry cluster associated with self-reported Caucasian donors. Overall study outcomes, separate from this receptor: In a later analysis, HLA-associated TCR beta chains were found to be more clonally expanded and to have lower generation probabilities than equally common non-associated chains. A later genetic analysis reported fewer N-insertions in productive TCRs among donors in an Asian-associated ancestry cluster than the approximately 700-donor mean. The only immune exposure information available for the cohort was CMV serostatus. Only TCR beta chains were sequenced in this cohort, and the absence of alpha or paired-chain data limited detectable features. Some IMGT-functional V segments, including TRBV6-2 and TRBV6-3, could not be distinguished by the 87-base-pair reads and were therefore excluded. In a later analysis, TCR association rates were found to vary across HLA loci, with the most associated TCRs seen for DRB1 alleles and the fewest for HLA-C alleles. An association between a missense DCLRE1C variant and V-gene and J-gene trimming of TCR beta chains was found in a later genetic analysis and replicated in an independent cohort. An earlier analysis of approximately 530 of the donors showed that most TCR beta V segments appeared in productive rearrangements either about 87% or about 30% of the time, which broadly matched IMGT annotations. A further reported finding was that TCR beta sequences accurately predicted the HLA-A and HLA-B alleles for most subjects in the first cohort. In a later analysis, several top co-occurrence clusters were reported to appear linked to parvovirus B19, influenza, CMV and Epstein-Barr virus. Because counts were too low, seventeen rarely observed V segments, including chromosome 9 orphons, were excluded from the earlier analysis of some 540 of the donors. When HLA alleles, especially DR and DQ, strongly co-occurred, attributing TCR associations to individual alleles was difficult. Because some donors lacked HLA typing at each locus, the association tests relied only on the typed subset. The study gave a list of about 160 TCR beta chains associated with cytomegalovirus. A later analysis associated about 18,000 TCR beta sequences with specific HLA alleles at a false discovery rate of 0.05. Most TCR sequences were seen in very few donors, while some public TCRs were found in many individuals. Roughly uniform sequencing depth across donors was assumed in presence/absence analyses, although this assumption may not hold. It was suggested by the authors that the approach could potentially be generalized to other disease states and immunological phenotypes. According to a later analysis, most CMV-associated TCR beta chains appeared to be HLA-restricted, and the HLA associations seemed to be driven largely by CMV exposure. A cluster of highly shared sequence variants was judged likely to represent a technical artifact of the sequencing pipeline. In both the original and validation cohorts, the classifier was reported to diagnose cytomegalovirus status with high specificity and sensitivity. Linkage disequilibrium might explain the correlated functional status among segregating V segments, but an unknown experimental factor could not be ruled out. In vitro tests confirmed that a few of the cytomegalovirus-associated TCR beta chains recognize cytomegalovirus antigens.

The library came from the immunoSEQ multiplex PCR assay. For the multiplex PCR, a mixture combining 60 forward primers for TCR Vbeta segments and 13 reverse primers for TCR Jbeta segments was used. The CDR3 region of rearranged TCR beta genes was amplified from genomic DNA with a multiplex PCR assay. The Illumina HiSeq System was used to sequence the amplified TCR beta libraries as 87-base-pair reads. For the original study's pipeline: A later analysis tallied roughly 76 million unique TCR beta chains across the approximately 670 repertoires, and some 10 million of those chains were shared by two or more donors. Raw reads were error-corrected and collapsed into unique sequences with a nearest-neighbor algorithm that merged closely related sequences to remove PCR and sequencing errors. V, D and J gene segments were assigned by aligning CDR3 sequences to IMGT reference sequences. For a sequence to be retained, at least a six-nucleotide match to both a V gene segment and a J gene segment was required. A rearrangement counted as productive if the CDR3 had no stop codons and remained in frame with V and J, and every other rearrangement counted as non-productive. CDR3 was defined by IMGT convention, running from the second conserved V-encoded cysteine to the conserved J-encoded phenylalanine. The earlier analysis of some 550 of the donors excluded any sequence lacking an unambiguous match to a single V gene segment. An earlier analysis of fewer than 750 of the donors called V segments functional above 56.7% productive rearrangements and segregating when the between-donor standard deviation exceeded 5%. A statistical classification framework was built to diagnose cytomegalovirus status from the catalog of TCR beta chain sequences. A later analysis assigned V and J genes by comparing TCR nucleotide sequences with IMGT/GENE-DB human TR gene sequences. Using the TCRdist pipeline, a later analysis assigned CDR3 sequences along with most-parsimonious VDJ recombination scenarios. In a later analysis, every TCR beta chain was defined by the combination of its CDR3 amino acid sequence and its V-gene family, and reads without a unique V-gene family were dropped. As a way to deal with suspected cross-contamination and a sequencing artifact, a later analysis dropped over 550 nucleotide sequences that were highly shared and had low generation probability. In a later analysis, a clonal expansion index for each public chain was calculated from normalized within-repertoire ranks of inferred template counts. A later analysis computed generation probabilities with a VDJ recombination model fitted to out-of-frame rearrangements, and checked the results against IGoR. A later analysis scored TCR-TCR, TCR-HLA and TCR-CMV co-occurrence with hypergeometric tests, applying a repertoire-size bias correction to TCR pairs. To estimate false discovery rates, a later analysis permuted the HLA or CMV assignments 20 times. A later analysis grouped co-occurring TCRs with DBSCAN, adding TCRdist sequence similarity when clustering within HLA-allele-positive subsets. Repertoires with fewer than 30,000 or more than 120,000 public chains were left out of co-occurrence clustering, as were a handful of repertoires with anomalous nucleotide sharing. TCRdb retrieved this table from immuneACCESS and kept in-frame rearrangements only. Not all clones are present; in checked studies, unresolved V genes account for under half, and no reason is known for the remainder. V and J calls and clone size are those listed in that table; D and trimming were worked out from the DNA. This sample gives under 150,000 clones in total; around 80% of them show up just once. In total, the top ten clones hold about 3.5% of the sample.

Concerning this clone: Its antigen specificity is not known. Per-base quality was not reported, and no clone a single base away is much larger than it.

V and J are truncated by 4 bases and 4 bases respectively, leaving an intervening sequence of 13 bases. CDR1 WSHSY and CDR2 SAAADI are derived from the germline V gene. The cysteine opens and the phenylalanine closes a CDR3 of 14 amino acids. Only the CDR3 portion is preserved as DNA: 42 bases, with reading frame beginning at the first base. The cohort comprised under 700 healthy bone marrow donors. At the time of sampling, all cohort members were nominally healthy, though unrecorded immune exposures were likely present. The donor tested CMV seronegative, placing the donor among the approximately 360 seronegative members of the cohort. Each donor provided a peripheral blood sample, and peripheral blood mononuclear cells were used for TCR beta sequencing. The Qiagen DNeasy Blood Extraction Kit was used to extract genomic DNA from the blood cell samples.

The sequencing sample was made of PBMCs. The rearranged chain carries TRBV10-2 and TRBJ1-2; the D region possibly corresponds to TRBD1 (5 bases align). This TCR was recovered from a man aged 25 to 40 in good health and CMV-seronegative. The DNA sequence follows: TGCGCCAGCAGTGTCGGGGGGGGAGGCTATGGCTACACCTTC. Translated, it gives CASSVGGGGYGYTF.